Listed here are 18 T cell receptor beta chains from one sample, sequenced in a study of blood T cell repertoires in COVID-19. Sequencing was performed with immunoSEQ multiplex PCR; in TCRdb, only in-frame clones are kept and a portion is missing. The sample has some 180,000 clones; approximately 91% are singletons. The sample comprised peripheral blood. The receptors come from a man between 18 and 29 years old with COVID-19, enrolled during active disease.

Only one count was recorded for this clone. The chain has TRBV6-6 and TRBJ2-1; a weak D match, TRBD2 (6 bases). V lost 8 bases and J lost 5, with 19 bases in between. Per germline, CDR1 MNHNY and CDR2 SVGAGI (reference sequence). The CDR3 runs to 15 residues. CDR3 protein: CASLRNRGGNNEQFF. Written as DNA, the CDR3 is TGTGCCAGCCTCAGGAACCGGGGCGGGAACAATGAGCAGTTCTTC.

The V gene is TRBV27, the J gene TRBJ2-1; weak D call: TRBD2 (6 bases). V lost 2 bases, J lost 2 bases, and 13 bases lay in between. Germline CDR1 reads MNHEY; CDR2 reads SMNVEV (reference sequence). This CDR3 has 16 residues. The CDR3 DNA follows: TGTGCCAGCAGTTTACACGGGGGAGATGCCTACAATGAGCAGTTCTTC. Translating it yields CASSLHGGDAYNEQFF.

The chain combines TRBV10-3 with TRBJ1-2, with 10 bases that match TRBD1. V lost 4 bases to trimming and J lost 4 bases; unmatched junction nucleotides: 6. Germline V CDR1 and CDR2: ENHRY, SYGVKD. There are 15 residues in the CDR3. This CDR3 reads CAISAHRDRGYGYTF. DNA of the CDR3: TGTGCCATCAGTGCTCACCGGGACAGGGGCTATGGCTACACCTTC.

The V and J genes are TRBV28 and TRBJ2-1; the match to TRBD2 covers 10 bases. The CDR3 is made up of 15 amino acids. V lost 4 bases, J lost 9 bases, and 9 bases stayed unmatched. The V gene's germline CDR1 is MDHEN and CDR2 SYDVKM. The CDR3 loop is CASSSLAGGGGEQFF. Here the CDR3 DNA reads TGTGCCAGCAGTTCATTAGCGGGAGGAGGCGGTGAGCAGTTCTTC.

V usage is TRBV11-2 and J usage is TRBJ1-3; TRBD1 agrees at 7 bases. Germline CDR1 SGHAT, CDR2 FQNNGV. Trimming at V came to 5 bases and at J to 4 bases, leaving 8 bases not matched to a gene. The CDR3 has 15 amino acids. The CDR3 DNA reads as TGTGCCAGCAGCCCTCGACAGGGCTCGGGAAACACCATATATTTT. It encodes CASSPRQGSGNTIYF.

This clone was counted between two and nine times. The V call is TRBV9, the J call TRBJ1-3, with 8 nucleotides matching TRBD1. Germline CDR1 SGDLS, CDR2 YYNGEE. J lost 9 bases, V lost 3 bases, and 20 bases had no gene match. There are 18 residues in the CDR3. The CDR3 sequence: CASSANPPQTGAQPTIYF. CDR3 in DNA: TGTGCCAGCAGCGCCAACCCCCCCCAGACAGGGGCCCAACCCACCATATATTTT. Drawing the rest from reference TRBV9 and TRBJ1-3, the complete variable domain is DSGVTQTPKHLITATGQRVTLRCSPRSGDLSVYWYQQSLDQGLQFLIQYYNGEERAKGNILERFSAQQFPDLHSELNLSSLELGDSALYFCASSANPPQTGAQPTIYFGEGSWLTVV.

The DNA of the CDR3 is TGTGCCAGCAGCCAAGATCAAATCGACGGACTAGCGGGAGTGGATGAGCAGTTCTTC. This encodes CASSQDQIDGLAGVDEQFF. The chain is built from TRBV3-1 (or the pseudogene TRBV3-2) and TRBJ2-1; the match to TRBD2 covers 13 bases. The length of the CDR3 is 19 residues. CDR1 is LGHDT and CDR2 is YNNKEL in the germline V gene (reference sequence). V was pared by 0 bases and J by 8 bases, with 13 bases of the junction left unmatched.

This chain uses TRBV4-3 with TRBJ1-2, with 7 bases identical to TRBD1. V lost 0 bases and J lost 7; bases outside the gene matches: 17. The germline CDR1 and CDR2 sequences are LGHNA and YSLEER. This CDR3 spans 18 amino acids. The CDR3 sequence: CASSQEETGMYRWSGYTF. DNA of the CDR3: TGCGCCAGCAGCCAAGAGGAGACAGGGATGTACAGGTGGTCTGGCTACACCTTC.

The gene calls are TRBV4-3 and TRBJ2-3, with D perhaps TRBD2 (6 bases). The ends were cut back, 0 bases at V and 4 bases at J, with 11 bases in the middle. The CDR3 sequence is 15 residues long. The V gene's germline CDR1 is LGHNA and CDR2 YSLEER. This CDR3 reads CASSQDPGEPDTQYF. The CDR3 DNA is TGCGCCAGCAGCCAAGACCCGGGAGAACCAGATACGCAGTATTTT.

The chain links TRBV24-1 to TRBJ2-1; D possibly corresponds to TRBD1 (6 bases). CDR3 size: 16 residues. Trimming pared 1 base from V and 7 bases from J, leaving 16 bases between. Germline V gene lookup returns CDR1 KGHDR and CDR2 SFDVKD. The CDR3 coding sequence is TGTGCCACCAGTGATTTTCAGGGGCCCCGTCGGAATGAGCAGTTCTTC. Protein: CATSDFQGPRRNEQFF.

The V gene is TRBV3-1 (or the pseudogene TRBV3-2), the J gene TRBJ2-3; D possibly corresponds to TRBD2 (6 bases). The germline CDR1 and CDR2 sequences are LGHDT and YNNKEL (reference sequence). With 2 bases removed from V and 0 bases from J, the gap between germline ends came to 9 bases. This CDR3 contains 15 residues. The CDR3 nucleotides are TGTGCCAGCAGCCAACTAGCGCCTAGCACAGATACGCAGTATTTT. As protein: CASSQLAPSTDTQYF.

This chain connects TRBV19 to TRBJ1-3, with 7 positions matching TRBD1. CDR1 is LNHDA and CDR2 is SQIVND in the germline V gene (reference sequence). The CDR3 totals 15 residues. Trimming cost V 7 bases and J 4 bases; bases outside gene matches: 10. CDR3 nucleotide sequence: TGTGCCAGTACCTCCTCCGGGACAGAAGGAAACACCATATATTTT. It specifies CASTSSGTEGNTIYF.

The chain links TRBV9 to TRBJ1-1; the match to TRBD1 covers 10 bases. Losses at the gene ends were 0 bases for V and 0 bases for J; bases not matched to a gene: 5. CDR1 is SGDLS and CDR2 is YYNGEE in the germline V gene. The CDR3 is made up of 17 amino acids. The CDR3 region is CASSVVGTGAMNTEAFF. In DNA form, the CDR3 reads TGTGCCAGCAGCGTAGTGGGGACAGGGGCCATGAACACTGAAGCTTTCTTT.

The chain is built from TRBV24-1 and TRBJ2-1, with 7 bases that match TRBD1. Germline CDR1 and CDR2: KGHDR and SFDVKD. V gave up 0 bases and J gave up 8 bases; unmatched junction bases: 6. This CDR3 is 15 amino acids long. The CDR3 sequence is CATSDLLTGLDEQFF. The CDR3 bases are TGTGCCACCAGTGATTTGTTGACAGGGTTGGATGAGCAGTTCTTC.

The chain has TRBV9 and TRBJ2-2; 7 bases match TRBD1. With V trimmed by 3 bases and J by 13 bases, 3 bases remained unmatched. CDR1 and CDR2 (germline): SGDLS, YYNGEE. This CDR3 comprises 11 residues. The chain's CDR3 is CASSGDRGLFF. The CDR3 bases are TGTGCCAGCAGCGGGGACAGAGGGCTGTTTTTT.

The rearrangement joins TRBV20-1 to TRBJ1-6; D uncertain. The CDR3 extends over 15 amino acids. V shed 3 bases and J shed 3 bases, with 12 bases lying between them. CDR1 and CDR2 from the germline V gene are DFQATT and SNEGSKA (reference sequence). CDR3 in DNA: TGCAGTGCTAGTGAATATAACTTCTATAATTCACCCCTCCACTTT. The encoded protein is CSASEYNFYNSPLHF.

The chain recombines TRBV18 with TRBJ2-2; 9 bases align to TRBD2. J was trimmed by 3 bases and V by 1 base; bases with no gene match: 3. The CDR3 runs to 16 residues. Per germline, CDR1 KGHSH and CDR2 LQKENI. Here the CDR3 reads CASSPRTSVDTGELFF. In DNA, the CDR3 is TGTGCCAGCTCACCACGGACTAGCGTCGACACCGGGGAGCTGTTTTTT.

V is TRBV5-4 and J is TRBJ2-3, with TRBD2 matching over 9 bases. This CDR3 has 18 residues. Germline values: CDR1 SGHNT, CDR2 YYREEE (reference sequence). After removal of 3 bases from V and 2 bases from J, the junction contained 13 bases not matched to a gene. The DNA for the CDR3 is TGTGCCAGCAGCTCCCCCCGCGGGGGGGACAGCTTCACAGATACGCAGTATTTT. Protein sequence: CASSSPRGGDSFTDTQYF. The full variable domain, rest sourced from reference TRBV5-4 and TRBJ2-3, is ETGVTQSPTHLIKTRGQQVTLRCSSQSGHNTVSWYQQALGQGPQFIFQYYREEENGRGNFPPRFSGLQFPNYSSELNVNALELDDSALYLCASSSPRGGDSFTDTQYFGPGTRLTVL.